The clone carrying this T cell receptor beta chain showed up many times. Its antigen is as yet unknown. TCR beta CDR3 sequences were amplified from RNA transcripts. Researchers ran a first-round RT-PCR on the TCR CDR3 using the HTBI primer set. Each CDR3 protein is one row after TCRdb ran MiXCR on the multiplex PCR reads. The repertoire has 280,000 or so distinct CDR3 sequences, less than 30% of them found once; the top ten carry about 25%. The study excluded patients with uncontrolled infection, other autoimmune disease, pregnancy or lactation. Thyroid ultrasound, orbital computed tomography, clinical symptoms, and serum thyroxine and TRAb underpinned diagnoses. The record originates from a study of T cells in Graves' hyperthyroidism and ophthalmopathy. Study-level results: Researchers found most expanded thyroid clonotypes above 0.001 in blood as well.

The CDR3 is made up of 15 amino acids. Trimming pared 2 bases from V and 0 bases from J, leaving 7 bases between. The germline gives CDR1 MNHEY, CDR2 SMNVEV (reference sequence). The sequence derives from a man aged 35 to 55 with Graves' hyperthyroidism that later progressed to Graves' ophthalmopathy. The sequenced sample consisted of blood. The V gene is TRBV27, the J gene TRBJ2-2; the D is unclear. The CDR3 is CASSLADTNTGELFF. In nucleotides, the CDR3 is TGTGCCAGCAGTTTAGCAGATACGAACACCGGGGAGCTGTTTTTT.